The entry that follows covers one T cell receptor beta chain sequence. Its specificity is unknown. These data are taken from a study of shared clonotypes between healthy human individuals. Study at large: Per donor, three plates held CD4 naive cells, three held CD4 memory, two held CD8 naive and one held CD8 memory. Study outcomes and limitations: Since donors were few, the genetic and exposure-history diversity represented was limited.

Every subset's genomic DNA went evenly onto several immunoSEQ plates. Measured with immunoSEQ multiplex PCR; TCRdb has only the in-frame clones, and not every one. The data contain 600,000 or so clones, 85% to 95% of them singletons. V lost 4 bases and J 1 base, leaving 10 bases between the germline ends. The CDR3 covers 14 residues. Germline V gene sequence: CDR1 SGDLS, CDR2 YYNGEE. Terminally differentiated effector memory CD45RA+ cells were left out of the naive CD8 fraction, which was CD45RO-negative and positively selected for CCR7. The clonotype originates from a woman in her twenties or thirties in good health. The sequenced sample consisted of naive CD8+ T cells sorted from blood. The V gene is TRBV9, the J gene TRBJ2-3; D may be TRBD2 (6 bases). The chain's CDR3 is CASSPRLGTDTQYF. In nucleotides, the CDR3 is TGTGCCAGCAGCCCGAGACTAGGCACAGATACGCAGTATTTT.